This TCR beta chain was sequenced for a study of T cells in Graves' hyperthyroidism and ophthalmopathy. In this sample, this clonotype turned up many times. TCR beta CDR3 region amplification was performed from RNA transcripts. The study used the HTBI primer set for a first-round RT-PCR of the TCR CDR3. TCRdb re-called the multiplex PCR reads with MiXCR, one entry per CDR3 protein. The sample lists over 300,000 distinct CDR3 sequences; around 13% were seen once. Germline trimming cut 3 bases from V and 6 bases from J; bases unmatched to any gene: 3. This CDR3 spans 14 amino acids. The sequence was collected from a woman aged 55 to 70 with Graves' hyperthyroidism. This chain joins TRBV12-3 or TRBV12-4 and TRBJ2-2, with TRBD2 matching over 8 bases. Sequenced: blood. The chain's CDR3 is CASSLGLEAGELFF. The DNA for the CDR3 is TGTGCCAGCAGTTTGGGACTAGAGGCCGGGGAGCTGTTTTTT.